The 17 T cell receptor beta chains presented below share a single source sample, sequenced in a study of T cell repertoires in cytomegalovirus infection. TCRdb itself ran the reads through MiXCR, one entry per CDR3 protein. The table includes approximately 990,000 distinct CDR3 sequences, roughly 31% detected once. No cognate antigen is known for these TCRs. Sequences were derived from cultured CD8+ T cells from PBMCs, sampled from culture after CMV antigen stimulation. Receptors originate from a human donor in good health (CMV status not recorded). Some clones in this sample may be carry-over from other donors' samples.

The V call is TRBV9, the J call TRBJ1-3; possible D gene TRBD1, 6 bases. Trimming took off 4 bases at V and 0 bases at J, with 11 bases between the two ends. CDR3 length: 15 residues. Germline V gene lookup returns CDR1 SGDLS and CDR2 YYNGEE. The CDR3 protein is CASSTDRNSGNTIYF. The CDR3 DNA reads as TGTGCCAGCAGCACAGACAGGAACTCTGGAAACACCATATATTTT.

This clonotype was counted a single time. Germline and junction disagree at one end, which may indicate a read error. The chain uses TRBV6-6 and TRBJ1-5; no definite D call. The CDR3 sequence is 13 residues long. Germline loops: CDR1 MNHNY, CDR2 SVGAGI (reference sequence). The CDR3 nucleotides are TGTGTCAGCAGTTACTCGACGAATCAGCCCCAGCATTTT. Its protein is CVSSYSTNQPQHF.

In its sample, this clonotype was seen a few times. This chain uses TRBV29-1 with TRBJ2-3; D is ambiguous. The CDR3 covers 13 residues. V dropped 3 bases and J dropped 1 base, with 8 bases sitting between them. Germline V lookup: CDR1 SQVTM, CDR2 ANQGSEA. The CDR3 reads CSVDDRGTDTQYF. The CDR3 region has the DNA TGCAGCGTTGACGACCGAGGCACAGATACGCAGTATTTT.

This clonotype occurred many times. The J gene is TRBJ2-7, the V gene TRBV7-9; TRBD1 aligns across 7 bases. Trimming removed 4 bases from V and 2 bases from J; junction bases left unmatched: 8. Germline V lookup: CDR1 SEHNR, CDR2 FQNEAQ (reference sequence). The CDR3 runs 15 residues. The CDR3 nucleotides are TGTGCCAGCAGCTCCAACCGGGACAGAGCCTACGAGCAGTACTTC. This codes for CASSSNRDRAYEQYF.

This clonotype appeared a few times. V usage is TRBV28 and J usage is TRBJ1-4; TRBD1 matches 7 bases. Germline lookup yields CDR1 MDHEN and CDR2 SYDVKM. This CDR3 spans 17 amino acids. V trimming: 3 bases; J trimming: 0 bases; junction bases outside the gene matches: 7. The CDR3 DNA sequence: TGTGCCAGCAGTTTGACAGGGAGATTTTCAACTAATGAAAAACTGTTTTTT. It encodes CASSLTGRFSTNEKLFF.

This clonotype showed up just a few times. The chain is built from TRBV7-8 and TRBJ2-7; 10 bases align to TRBD1. CDR1 and CDR2 from the germline V gene are SGHVS and FQNEAQ. The CDR3 sequence is 16 residues long. Trimming removed 5 bases from V and 0 bases from J; junction bases left unmatched: 7. The CDR3: CASSLPRDRGSYEQYF. In nucleotides, the CDR3 is TGTGCCAGCAGCCTGCCCCGGGACAGGGGCTCCTACGAGCAGTACTTC. Full variable domain (outside the CDR3, taken from reference TRBV7-8 and TRBJ2-7): GAGVSQSPRYKVAKRGQDVALRCDPISGHVSLFWYQQALGQGPEFLTYFQNEAQLDKSGLPSDRFFAERPEGSVSTLKIQRTQQEDSAVYLCASSLPRDRGSYEQYFGPGTRLTVT.

This clonotype was detected many times. The CDR3 DNA follows: TGTGCCAGCAGCCCCGGGGGGACCAACTATGGCTACACCTTC. Translated: CASSPGGTNYGYTF. This chain uses TRBV7-9 with TRBJ1-2; tentatively, D is TRBD1 (5 bases). Trimming removed 5 bases at V and 2 bases at J, with 12 bases between. Germline V gives CDR1 SEHNR, CDR2 FQNEAQ (reference sequence). The CDR3 runs 14 residues.

This clonotype was observed at least ten times. The chain uses TRBV12-3 or TRBV12-4 and TRBJ1-1, with D perhaps matching TRBD1 (5 bases). V was clipped by 3 bases and J by 3 bases, with 17 bases between them. The length of the CDR3 is 16 residues. In DNA, the CDR3 is TGTGCCAGCAGTTTCTCCCTACCGGGGGACCACACTGAAGCTTTCTTT. Residues: CASSFSLPGDHTEAFF.

There are many counts of this clonotype. V is TRBV7-8 and J is TRBJ2-5; the match to TRBD2 covers 10 bases. The CDR3 contains 14 residues. V lost 5 bases to trimming and J lost 5 bases; unmatched junction nucleotides: 5. The germline V gene has CDR1 SGHVS and CDR2 FQNEAQ. CDR3 coding DNA: TGTGCCAGCAGCCAGCGGGGGGGCAGGGAGACCCAGTACTTC. Its translation: CASSQRGGRETQYF.

The sample holds a few counts of this clonotype. The J gene is TRBJ1-4, the V gene TRBV4-1; D gene unclear. Germline V gene lookup returns CDR1 MGHRA and CDR2 YSYEKL. This CDR3 has 17 residues. V dropped 2 bases and J dropped 0 bases, with 13 bases sitting between them. The CDR3 loop is CASSQMFVRATNEKLFF. The CDR3 DNA sequence: TGCGCCAGCAGCCAAATGTTTGTTCGTGCAACTAATGAAAAACTGTTTTTT.

A few counts support this clonotype. The chain couples TRBV6-5 to TRBJ1-1; D call uncertain. The CDR3 is made up of 13 amino acids. Germline-derived CDR1 and CDR2 are MNHEY and SVGAGI. The V and J ends lost 4 bases and 5 bases respectively, with 11 bases between them. CDR3 residues: CASSSGRMTEAFF. The DNA of the CDR3 is TGTGCCAGCAGTTCAGGACGGATGACTGAAGCTTTCTTT.

The chain couples TRBV4-3 to TRBJ1-4, with D perhaps matching TRBD1 (5 bases). CDR3 length equals 15 residues. The germline gives CDR1 LGHNA, CDR2 YSLEER. V lost 0 bases and J 12 bases, leaving 17 bases between the germline ends. CDR3 sequence: CASSQDGGRPGELFF. The CDR3 nucleotides are TGCGCCAGCAGCCAAGATGGAGGACGTCCGGGGGAACTGTTTTTT.

This clonotype was counted between two and nine times. The chain couples TRBV7-2 to TRBJ2-3; TRBD2 aligns across 15 bases. The germline CDR1 and CDR2 sequences are SGHTA and FQGNSA. The CDR3 has 18 residues. Trimming at V came to 4 bases and at J to 1 base, leaving 6 bases not matched to a gene. The CDR3 DNA follows: TGTGCCAGCAGCTACGGACTAGCGGGGGGGCTTGGCACAGATACGCAGTATTTT. Amino acids: CASSYGLAGGLGTDTQYF.

This clonotype has a single count. The V and J genes are TRBV6-8 and TRBJ1-1; the match to TRBD1 covers 8 bases. The germline CDR1 and CDR2 sequences are MNHGY and SAAAGT. J lost 7 bases, V lost 0 bases, and 4 bases had no gene match. This CDR3 is built from 14 residues. The CDR3 DNA reads TGTGCCAGCAGTTACTCCGGGACAGGCAATGAAGCTTTCTTT. It yields the protein CASSYSGTGNEAFF.

This clonotype was detected only a few times. The V gene is TRBV4-1, the J gene TRBJ1-2, with D possibly TRBD1 on 6 matching bases. The CDR3 has 15 residues. With 0 bases removed from V and 4 bases from J, the gap between germline ends came to 12 bases. Germline CDR1 reads MGHRA; CDR2 reads YSYEKL. In DNA form, the CDR3 reads TGCGCCAGCAGCCAAGATCTACAGGGCGGCTATGGCTACACCTTC. Encoded protein: CASSQDLQGGYGYTF.

The CDR3 DNA follows: TGTGCCAGCAGTGTCGGGTTCGGATACGAGCAGTACGTC. Residues: CASSVGFGYEQYV. This chain links TRBV2 with TRBJ2-7; D gene unclear. The CDR3 runs 13 residues. With 4 bases removed from V and 4 bases from J, the gap between germline ends came to 11 bases. Germline CDR1 is SNHLY and CDR2 is FYNNEI.

This clonotype showed up just a few times. This chain uses TRBV6-5 with TRBJ2-5; tentatively, D is TRBD2 (6 bases). Germline assignment: CDR1 MNHEY and CDR2 SVGAGI. V was pared by 7 bases and J by 7 bases, with 19 bases between. The CDR3 contains 14 residues. Here the CDR3 reads CASNEGGEDGTQYF. The CDR3 DNA sequence: TGTGCCAGCAACGAAGGCGGGGAAGACGGGACCCAGTACTTC.